Shown below are 24 T cell receptor beta chains from a single sample sequenced in a study of OX40 agonist ivuxolimab in advanced cancers. Sequenced by immunoSEQ multiplex PCR; TCRdb stores in-frame clones only, minus some. The sample consists of 96,000 or so clones, about 84% of them appearing once. The specimen comprised CD4+ or CD8+ T cells sorted from blood, sampled in a trial of the OX40 agonist ivuxolimab. Receptors were obtained from an adult with an advanced solid tumor such as melanoma, head and neck, liver or kidney cancer.

The rearrangement uses TRBV10-3 and TRBJ2-7; D is ambiguous. With 2 bases removed from V and 7 bases from J, the gap between germline ends came to 18 bases. This CDR3 is 15 amino acids long. The germline V gene encodes CDR1 ENHRY and CDR2 SYGVKD. In nucleotides, the CDR3 is TGTGCCATCAGTGAGGCCGGGCAACGGCTGGGGGAGCAGTACTTC. Protein product: CAISEAGQRLGEQYF.

The J gene is TRBJ1-2, the V gene TRBV7-9; D gene unclear. The CDR3 consists of 15 residues. Germline CDR1 is SEHNR and CDR2 is FQNEAQ (reference sequence). V was trimmed by 2 bases and J by 0 bases, leaving 10 bases between them. The CDR3 coding sequence is TGTGCCAGCAGCTTATCCGGGGAGGCTAACTATGGCTACACCTTC. Its translation is CASSLSGEANYGYTF.

This chain links TRBV4-2 with TRBJ1-2; 9 positions agree with TRBD1. The CDR3 extends over 16 amino acids. From germline, CDR1 is LGHNA and CDR2 YNFKEQ. V lost 2 bases to trimming and J lost 3 bases; unmatched junction nucleotides: 7. As DNA, the CDR3 is TGTGCCAGCAGCCAACCGGACAGGGGATTTGACTATGGCTACACCTTC. This sequence encodes CASSQPDRGFDYGYTF.

The chain is built from TRBV7-8 and TRBJ2-7, with D uncertain. The CDR3 is made up of 13 amino acids. The germline CDR1 and CDR2 sequences are SGHVS and FQNEAQ. Trimming left V 5 bases short and J 2 bases short, with 10 bases between. The CDR3 here is CASSPWNAYEQYF. CDR3 in DNA: TGTGCCAGCAGCCCCTGGAACGCCTACGAGCAGTACTTC.

In its sample, this clone was seen once. The V gene is TRBV6-5, the J gene TRBJ2-7; D is unclear. The germline V and J ends were trimmed by 6 bases and 3 bases, with 3 bases remaining between them. Looked up from germline, CDR1 is MNHEY and CDR2 is SVGAGI. The CDR3 has 10 amino acids. This CDR3 is CASRDYEQYF. CDR3 nucleotide sequence: TGTGCCAGCAGAGACTACGAGCAGTACTTC.

This clone came up once. The chain carries TRBV9 and TRBJ2-2, with a weak D call TRBD1 (6 bases). The CDR3 extends over 15 amino acids. The germline CDR1 and CDR2 sequences are SGDLS and YYNGEE. Trimming left V 4 bases short and J 4 bases short, with 14 bases between. The CDR3 DNA reads as TGTGCCAGCAGCCCCCGAGGGGGTATCACCGGGGAGCTGTTTTTT. This gives the protein CASSPRGGITGELFF.

The chain employs TRBV5-1 and TRBJ2-3; TRBD2 might be the D (6 bases). Trimming took off 0 bases at V and 2 bases at J, with 16 bases between the two ends. The CDR3 totals 17 residues. Germline values: CDR1 SGHRS, CDR2 YFSETQ. The CDR3 region has the DNA TGCGCCAGCAGCTTGGCCCTCGGGGGACGGTACACAGATACGCAGTATTTT. Translated, it gives CASSLALGGRYTDTQYF.

The chain has TRBV11-2 and TRBJ1-4; D is unclear. In germline, CDR1 is SGHAT, CDR2 FQNNGV. Trimming pared 3 bases from V and 3 bases from J, leaving 2 bases between. This CDR3 is built from 12 residues. CDR3 in amino acids: CASSFPNEKLFF. The CDR3 DNA follows: TGTGCCAGCAGCTTCCCTAATGAAAAACTGTTTTTT.

The chain carries TRBV27 and TRBJ1-2; 7 positions agree with TRBD1. V dropped 3 bases and J dropped 4; count of bases not matched to a gene: 2. CDR1 MNHEY and CDR2 SMNVEV come from the germline V gene (reference sequence). The CDR3 is 13 amino acids. This CDR3 is CASSLTGTYGYTF. The CDR3 DNA sequence: TGTGCCAGCAGTTTGACAGGGACCTATGGCTACACCTTC.

In its sample, this clone was seen a few times. The rearrangement links TRBV7-3 to TRBJ2-3; D not resolved. The CDR3 runs to 14 residues. Trimming removed 5 bases from V and 11 bases from J, with 20 bases in between. Germline V gene sequence: CDR1 SGHTA, CDR2 FQGTGA. The CDR3 coding sequence is TGTGCCAGCAGCCTCAACTCCGACGAGGCAAGGCAGTATTTT. Residues: CASSLNSDEARQYF.

The chain has TRBV20-1 and TRBJ2-7, with a tentative D call TRBD2 (7 bases). Germline V gene sequence: CDR1 DFQATT, CDR2 SNEGSKA (reference sequence). This CDR3 region has 11 residues. V lost 6 bases, J lost 9 bases, and 15 bases lay in between. The CDR3, as DNA: TGCAGTGCGGTGGGGGGGCAAGGGCAGTACTTC. Translating gives CSAVGGQGQYF.

The chain employs TRBV5-1 and TRBJ2-5; TRBD1 matches 9 bases. Trimming at V came to 2 bases and at J to 2 bases, leaving 4 bases not matched to a gene. CDR3 length: 15 amino acids. Per germline, CDR1 SGHRS and CDR2 YFSETQ. The CDR3 spells CASSLQGAIQETQYF. CDR3 coding DNA: TGCGCCAGCAGCTTACAGGGGGCCATACAAGAGACCCAGTACTTC. The full variable domain, its missing parts supplied by reference TRBV5-1 and TRBJ2-5, is KAGVTQTPRYLIKTRGQQVTLSCSPISGHRSVSWYQQTPGQGLQFLFEYFSETQRNKGNFPGRFSGRQFSNSRSEMNVSTLELGDSALYLCASSLQGAIQETQYFGPGTRLLVL.

This clone was found many times. This chain links TRBV2 with TRBJ1-6; TRBD1 matches 7 bases. In germline, CDR1 is SNHLY, CDR2 FYNNEI. J lost 7 bases, V lost 4 bases, and 4 bases had no gene match. The CDR3 consists of 14 residues. The CDR3 sequence is CASSGDSLNSPLHF. DNA for the CDR3: TGTGCCAGCAGTGGGGACAGCTTGAATTCACCCCTCCACTTT. Based on the CDR3 plus reference TRBV2 and TRBJ1-6, the full variable domain is EPEVTQTPSHQVTQMGQEVILRCVPISNHLYFYWYRQILGQKVEFLVSFYNNEISEKSEIFDDQFSVERPDGSNFTLKIRSTKLEDSAMYFCASSGDSLNSPLHFGNGTRLTVT.

This chain uses TRBV27 with TRBJ2-1, with 9 bases that match TRBD2. The CDR3 has 16 residues. The trim removed 4 bases at V and 1 base at J, leaving 5 bases unmatched. Germline lookup yields CDR1 MNHEY and CDR2 SMNVEV (reference sequence). CDR3: CASSSYSGSSYNEQFF. CDR3 sequence (DNA): TGTGCCAGCAGTTCATATAGCGGGAGTTCCTACAATGAGCAGTTCTTC.

This chain links TRBV4-3 with TRBJ2-1; TRBD2 matches at 9 bases. V was pared by 0 bases and J by 1 base, with 4 bases of the junction left unmatched. This CDR3 is 17 amino acids long. Looked up from germline, CDR1 is LGHNA and CDR2 is YSLEER. The CDR3 DNA reads as TGCGCCAGCAGCCAAGAACCTAGCGGGATATCCTACAATGAGCAGTTCTTC. This sequence encodes CASSQEPSGISYNEQFF.

The chain links TRBV7-9 to TRBJ2-6, with 8 nucleotides matching TRBD1. CDR1 and CDR2 from the germline V gene are SEHNR and FQNEAQ (reference sequence). V dropped 5 bases and J dropped 0; count of bases not matched to a gene: 9. CDR3 length: 18 residues. CDR3 in DNA: TGTGCCAGCAGCCCCCCCCAGGGGGCGTCCTCTGGGGCCAACGTCCTGACTTTC. Its protein product is CASSPPQGASSGANVLTF.

This clone was observed a single time. The rearrangement uses TRBV27 and TRBJ2-5; tentative D call: TRBD1 (5 bases). Trimming removed 7 bases at V and 0 bases at J, with 12 bases between. The CDR3 is 14 residues long. The germline CDR1 and CDR2 sequences are MNHEY and SMNVEV (reference sequence). Here the CDR3 reads CASKLQAYQETQYF. Written as DNA, the CDR3 is TGTGCCAGCAAGCTACAGGCGTACCAAGAGACCCAGTACTTC.

This clone appeared a single time. This chain connects TRBV4-1 to TRBJ1-2; possible D gene TRBD1, 6 bases. The germline V gene encodes CDR1 MGHRA and CDR2 YSYEKL. The V end lost 1 base, the J end lost 8 bases, and 14 bases lay between the germline ends. The CDR3 has 14 residues. CDR3 sequence (DNA): TGCGCCAGCAGCCAAGCAGCGGGGGCTATGGGCTACACCTTC. Its translation is CASSQAAGAMGYTF.

This sequence joins TRBV7-9 and TRBJ2-1; 10 bases match TRBD2. The junction had 5 bases not matched to a gene; V was cut back by 1 base and J by 8 bases. There are 15 residues in the CDR3. The germline V gene has CDR1 SEHNR and CDR2 FQNEAQ (reference sequence). The CDR3 sequence: CASSLGLAGVYEQFF. The CDR3 nucleotides read TGTGCCAGCAGCTTAGGGCTAGCGGGAGTGTATGAGCAGTTCTTC. Combining the CDR3 with reference TRBV7-9 and TRBJ2-1 gives the whole variable domain DTGVSQNPRHKITKRGQNVTFRCDPISEHNRLYWYRQTLGQGPEFLTYFQNEAQLEKSRLLSDRFSAERPKGSFSTLEIQRTEQGDSAMYLCASSLGLAGVYEQFFGPGTRLTVL.

V is TRBV5-1 and J is TRBJ1-1, with D possibly matching TRBD1 (5 bases). The CDR3 contains 14 residues. The germline gives CDR1 SGHRS, CDR2 YFSETQ. Trimming pared 6 bases from V and 1 base from J, leaving 13 bases between. As DNA, the CDR3 is TGCGCCAGCAAGGTAGAGGGGTCGAACACTGAAGCTTTCTTT. Translation gives CASKVEGSNTEAFF. The full variable domain, completed using reference TRBV5-1 and TRBJ1-1, is KAGVTQTPRYLIKTRGQQVTLSCSPISGHRSVSWYQQTPGQGLQFLFEYFSETQRNKGNFPGRFSGRQFSNSRSEMNVSTLELGDSALYLCASKVEGSNTEAFFGQGTRLTVV.

This chain links TRBV19 with TRBJ2-7; 9 positions agree with TRBD1. Looked up from germline, CDR1 is LNHDA and CDR2 is SQIVND (reference sequence). The CDR3 is 14 residues long. V lost 4 bases, J lost 6 bases, and 7 bases stayed unmatched. For the CDR3, the DNA is TGTGCCAGTAGTAAGGGACAGGGTCGGGTCGAGCAGTACTTC. Its protein is CASSKGQGRVEQYF. Full variable domain (outside the CDR3, taken from reference TRBV19 and TRBJ2-7): DGGITQSPKYLFRKEGQNVTLSCEQNLNHDAMYWYRQDPGQGLRLIYYSQIVNDFQKGDIAEGYSVSREKKESFPLTVTSAQKNPTAFYLCASSKGQGRVEQYFGPGTRLTVT.

This clone occurred a few times. The same CDR3 is also encoded by other DNA sequences in this sample. This chain uses TRBV6-6 with TRBJ2-7; D remains ambiguous. Looked up from germline, CDR1 is MNHNY and CDR2 is SVGAGI (reference sequence). CDR3 length equals 11 residues. V was shortened by 4 bases and J by 5 bases, with 6 bases between the two germline ends. The CDR3 DNA sequence: TGTGCCAGCAGTTCTTTCCACGAGCAGTACTTC. It translates to CASSSFHEQYF.

The V gene is TRBV4-3, the J gene TRBJ2-1; 12 positions agree with TRBD2. CDR1 is LGHNA, CDR2 YSLEER, per germline. The CDR3 is made up of 17 amino acids. The V segment lost 3 bases and the J segment 7 bases; nucleotides outside the gene matches: 10. CDR3 protein: CASSQELPGLAGNEQFF. The CDR3 DNA is TGCGCCAGCAGCCAGGAGCTCCCTGGACTAGCGGGGAATGAGCAGTTCTTC.

The chain is built from TRBV14 and TRBJ1-4; no firm D call. The germline CDR1 and CDR2 sequences are SGHDN and FVKESK. The CDR3 has 14 residues. Trimming cost V 1 base and J 8 bases, with 11 bases left between them. CDR3 amino acids: CASSQGAVGEKLFF. In nucleotides, the CDR3 is TGTGCCAGCAGCCAAGGAGCGGTGGGGGAAAAACTGTTTTTT.